These 9 T cell receptor beta chains originate from one sample sequenced in a study of blood T cell repertoires in COVID-19. Produced via immunoSEQ multiplex PCR; TCRdb's table is partial and in-frame only. The table lists over 85,000 clones, about 82% of them singletons, with 3.4% in the top ten. Sequencing was done on a sample of peripheral blood. Receptors were obtained from a man in his fifties or sixties with acute or convalescent COVID-19.

J is TRBJ2-5 and V is TRBV5-5, with 7 nucleotides matching TRBD1. Germline V CDR1 and CDR2: SGHKS, YYEKEE (reference sequence). The CDR3 contains 14 residues. J gave up 5 bases and V 0 bases, and 4 bases lay outside the gene matches. The CDR3: CASSLDRRGETQYF. The CDR3 DNA reads TGTGCCAGCAGCTTGGATCGCAGGGGGGAGACCCAGTACTTC.

The V call is TRBV1, the J call TRBJ2-1; the D call in the table, TRBD2, was not verified against the DNA. TRBV1 corresponds to a pseudogene. The CDR3 loop spans 16 amino acids. In DNA form, the CDR3 reads TGCACCAGCAGCCATGGACAGCGGGAGAGTTACAATGAGCAGTTCTTC. Translated: CTSSHGQRESYNEQFF.

The gene calls are TRBV30 and TRBJ2-2, with D unresolved. Germline V gene data show CDR1 as GTSNPN and CDR2 as SVGIG (reference sequence). Deletions cut 0 bases from V and 4 bases from J, with 3 bases between. This CDR3 comprises 12 residues. The CDR3 here is CAWSVLTGELFF. As DNA, the CDR3 is TGTGCCTGGAGTGTACTCACCGGGGAGCTGTTTTTT.

The CDR3 region has the DNA TGTGCCAGCAGCTTGGGGACAGGGCATGACTATGGCTACACCTTC. This gives the protein CASSLGTGHDYGYTF. The V and J genes are TRBV5-4 and TRBJ1-2; 8 bases are a match to TRBD1. CDR3 length: 15 amino acids. With 0 bases clipped from V and 3 bases from J, the junction kept 4 bases outside the gene matches. Looked up from germline, CDR1 is SGHNT and CDR2 is YYREEE (reference sequence).

This clone was observed a handful of times. This chain joins TRBV27 and TRBJ1-5; the D gene is possibly TRBD1 (6 bases). The germline V gene encodes CDR1 MNHEY and CDR2 SMNVEV (reference sequence). The CDR3 is 14 amino acids. The V end lost 5 bases, the J end lost 3 bases, and 11 bases lay between the germline ends. The chain's CDR3 is CASSQGQHNQPQHF. DNA for the CDR3: TGTGCCAGCAGTCAGGGGCAGCACAATCAGCCCCAGCATTTT.

This clone was seen a few times. In DNA form, the CDR3 reads TGTGCCAGCAGTTACTCGGACATCTATGGCTACACCTTC. This encodes CASSYSDIYGYTF. This chain joins TRBV6-2 or TRBV6-3 and TRBJ1-2, with D possibly being TRBD1 (5 bases). The germline gives CDR1 MNHEY, CDR2 SVGEGT. The V end lost 0 bases, the J end lost 4 bases, and 6 bases lay between the germline ends. The CDR3 loop spans 13 amino acids.

This clone was recorded once. The chain employs TRBV27 and TRBJ2-5; 10 bases are shared with TRBD1. CDR1 MNHEY and CDR2 SMNVEV come from the germline V gene (reference sequence). This CDR3 spans 17 amino acids. V trimming: 5 bases; J trimming: 4 bases; junction bases outside the gene matches: 13. The CDR3 protein is CASSPQGWTGGIETQYF. The CDR3 coding sequence is TGTGCCAGCAGTCCCCAGGGGTGGACAGGGGGGATAGAGACCCAGTACTTC.

The chain carries TRBV30 and TRBJ2-5; the D gene is possibly TRBD1 (6 bases). This CDR3 has 14 amino acids. Trimming took off 2 bases at V and 3 bases at J, with 13 bases between the two ends. CDR1 is GTSNPN and CDR2 is SVGIG in the germline V gene (reference sequence). This CDR3 reads CAWSSGTTKETQYF. The CDR3 region has the DNA TGTGCCTGGAGTTCCGGGACAACCAAAGAGACCCAGTACTTC.

The V gene is TRBV6-2 or TRBV6-3, the J gene TRBJ2-3, with 11 bases aligning to TRBD2. The junction had 12 bases not matched to a gene; V was cut back by 0 bases and J by 1 base. The CDR3 spans 20 residues. Per the germline V gene, CDR1 is MNHEY and CDR2 is SVGEGT. The CDR3 sequence: CASSYSTSGDLPSGTDTQYF. In DNA form, the CDR3 reads TGTGCCAGCAGTTACTCGACTAGCGGGGACCTCCCCTCCGGCACAGATACGCAGTATTTT.